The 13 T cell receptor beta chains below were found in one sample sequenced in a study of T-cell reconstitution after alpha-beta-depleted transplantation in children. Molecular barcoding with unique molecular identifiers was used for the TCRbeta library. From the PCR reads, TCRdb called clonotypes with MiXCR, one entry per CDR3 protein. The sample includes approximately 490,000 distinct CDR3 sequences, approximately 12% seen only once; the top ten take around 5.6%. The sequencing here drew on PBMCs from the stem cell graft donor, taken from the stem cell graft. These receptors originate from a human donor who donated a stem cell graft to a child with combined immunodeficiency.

CDR3 loop: CATSEGLVDEQFF. The CDR3 region has the DNA TGTGCCACCAGTGAGGGACTAGTCGATGAGCAGTTCTTC. The chain employs TRBV24-1 and TRBJ2-1, with 8 bases fitting TRBD2. CDR3 size: 13 residues. The V and J ends lost 4 bases and 8 bases, in that order; junction bases with no gene match: 3. Germline loops: CDR1 KGHDR, CDR2 SFDVKD.

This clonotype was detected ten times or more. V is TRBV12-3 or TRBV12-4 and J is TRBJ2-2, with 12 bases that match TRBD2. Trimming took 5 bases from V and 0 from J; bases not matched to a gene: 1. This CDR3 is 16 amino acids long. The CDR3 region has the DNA TGTGCCAGCAGTCGGACTAGCGGGGCGAACACCGGGGAGCTGTTTTTT. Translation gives CASSRTSGANTGELFF.

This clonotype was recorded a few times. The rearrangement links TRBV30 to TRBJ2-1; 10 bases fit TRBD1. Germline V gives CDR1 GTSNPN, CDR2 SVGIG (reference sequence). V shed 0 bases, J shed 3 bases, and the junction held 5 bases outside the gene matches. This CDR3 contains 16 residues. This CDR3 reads CAWSVFGTGVYNEQFF. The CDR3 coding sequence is TGTGCCTGGAGTGTATTTGGGACAGGGGTCTACAATGAGCAGTTCTTC.

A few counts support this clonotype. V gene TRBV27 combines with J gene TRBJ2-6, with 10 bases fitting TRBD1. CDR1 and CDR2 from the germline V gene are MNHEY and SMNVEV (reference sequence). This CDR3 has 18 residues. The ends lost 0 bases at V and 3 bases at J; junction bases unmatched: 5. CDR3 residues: CASSLSGQGPFGANVLTF. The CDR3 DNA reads TGTGCCAGCAGTTTATCGGGACAGGGGCCCTTTGGGGCCAACGTCCTGACTTTC.

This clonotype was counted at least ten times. CDR3 sequence: CASSLLLPRTGGTEAFF. CDR3 in DNA: TGTGCCAGCAGTTTACTCTTACCCCGGACAGGGGGCACTGAAGCTTTCTTT. The rearrangement links TRBV12-3 or TRBV12-4 to TRBJ1-1, with TRBD1 matching 10 bases. CDR3 length equals 17 residues. The V and J ends lost 2 bases and 4 bases, in that order; junction bases with no gene match: 10.

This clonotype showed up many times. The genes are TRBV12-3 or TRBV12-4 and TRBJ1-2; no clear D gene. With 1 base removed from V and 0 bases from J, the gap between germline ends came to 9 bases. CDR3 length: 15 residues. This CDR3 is CASSLGPEPNYGYTF. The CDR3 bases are TGTGCCAGCAGTTTAGGGCCAGAACCTAACTATGGCTACACCTTC.

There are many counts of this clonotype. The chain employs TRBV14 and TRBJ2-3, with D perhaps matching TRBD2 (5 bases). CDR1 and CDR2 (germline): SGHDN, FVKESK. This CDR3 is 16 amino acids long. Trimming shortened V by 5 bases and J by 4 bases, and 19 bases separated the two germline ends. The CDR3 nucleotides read TGTGCCAGCAGCTCCCGTGTAATCGGGATCTCAGATACGCAGTATTTT. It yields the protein CASSSRVIGISDTQYF.

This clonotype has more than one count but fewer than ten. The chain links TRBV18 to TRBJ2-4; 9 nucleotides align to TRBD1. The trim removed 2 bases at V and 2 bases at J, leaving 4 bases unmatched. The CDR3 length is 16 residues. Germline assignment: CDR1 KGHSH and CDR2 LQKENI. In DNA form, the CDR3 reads TGTGCCAGCTCACCAGGGACAGGGACGTCCAAAAACATTCAGTACTTC. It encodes CASSPGTGTSKNIQYF.

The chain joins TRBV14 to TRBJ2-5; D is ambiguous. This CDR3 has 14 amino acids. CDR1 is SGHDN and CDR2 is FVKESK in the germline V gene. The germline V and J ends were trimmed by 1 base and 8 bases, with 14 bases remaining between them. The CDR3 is CASSQAGDARTQYF. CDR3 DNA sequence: TGTGCCAGCAGCCAAGCTGGAGATGCCCGAACCCAGTACTTC.

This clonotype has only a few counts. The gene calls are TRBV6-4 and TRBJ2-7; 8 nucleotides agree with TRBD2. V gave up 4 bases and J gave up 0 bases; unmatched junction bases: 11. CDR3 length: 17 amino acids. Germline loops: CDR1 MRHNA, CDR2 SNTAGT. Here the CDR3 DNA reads TGTGCCAGCAGTGGCCGCCTTCTAGCGGGCGGCTCCTACGAGCAGTACTTC. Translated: CASSGRLLAGGSYEQYF.

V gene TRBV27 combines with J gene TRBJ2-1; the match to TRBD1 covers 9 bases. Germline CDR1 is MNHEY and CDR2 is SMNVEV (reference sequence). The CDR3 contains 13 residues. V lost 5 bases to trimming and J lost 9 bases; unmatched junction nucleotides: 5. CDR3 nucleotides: TGTGCCAGCAGTCGATACAGGGGGCGTGAGCAGTTCTTC. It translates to CASSRYRGREQFF.

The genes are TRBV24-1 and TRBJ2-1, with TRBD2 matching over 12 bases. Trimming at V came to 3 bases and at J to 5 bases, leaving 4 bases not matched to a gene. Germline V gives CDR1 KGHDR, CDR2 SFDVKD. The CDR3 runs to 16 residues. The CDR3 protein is CATSDPLAGGHNEQFF. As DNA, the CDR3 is TGTGCCACCAGTGATCCTCTAGCGGGAGGGCACAATGAGCAGTTCTTC.

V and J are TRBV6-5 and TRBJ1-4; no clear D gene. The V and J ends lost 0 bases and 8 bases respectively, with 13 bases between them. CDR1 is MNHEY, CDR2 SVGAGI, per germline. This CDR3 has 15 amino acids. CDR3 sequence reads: CASSYSLDPSEKLFF. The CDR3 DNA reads TGTGCCAGCAGTTACTCATTGGACCCCTCGGAAAAACTGTTTTTT.